This TCR beta chain was retrieved from a study of control samples from healthy donors and cancer patients. The ends lost 5 bases at V and 4 bases at J; junction bases unmatched: 7. The germline gives CDR1 SGHTA, CDR2 FQGTGA. CDR3 length: 15 residues. Profiled with immunoSEQ multiplex PCR; TCRdb holds only in-frame clones, not every one. The repertoire holds tens of thousands of clones, with 93% as singletons. The chain carries TRBV7-3 and TRBJ2-2, with 7 bases aligning to TRBD1. Sequencing was carried out using PBMCs. This receptor was identified in a woman aged 40-49 years with lung cancer. The chain's CDR3 is CASSLRQGGTGELFF. In DNA, the CDR3 is TGTGCCAGCAGCCTACGACAGGGTGGCACCGGGGAGCTGTTTTTT.